This section outlines one TCR beta chain sequence together with its context. Antigen specificity is unknown. Each donor was nominally healthy when sampled (though unrecorded immune exposures were likely). Vbeta (60) and Jbeta (13) primers were used in the PCR. Sequencing used immunoSEQ multiplex PCR; TCRdb keeps in-frame clones, though not all of them. Altogether approximately 200,000 clones are present, 80% to 85% being singletons, with the ten largest covering 6.5%. These data are taken from a study of cytomegalovirus exposure and HLA in healthy donors. Study conclusions and caveats: Specific recognition of CMV antigens was confirmed in vitro for a few chains (all CMV-associated).

CDR1 and CDR2 from the germline V gene are SGHNT and YENEEA. The CDR3 runs to 13 residues. V lost 5 bases and J lost 4; bases outside the gene matches: 2. The source of this sequence is a woman aged 45-65 years in good health and CMV-seropositive. The chain combines TRBV11-3 with TRBJ2-1; 7 bases are shared with TRBD1. Sequencing was done on a sample of PBMCs. The CDR3 region is CASSQGQYNEQFF. The CDR3 nucleotides are TGTGCCAGCAGCCAGGGACAGTACAATGAGCAGTTCTTC. Combining the CDR3 with reference TRBV11-3 and TRBJ2-1 gives the whole variable domain EAGVVQSPRYKIIEKKQPVAFWCNPISGHNTLYWYLQNLGQGPELLIRYENEEAVDDSQLPKDRFSAERLKGVDSTLKIQPAELGDSAVYLCASSQGQYNEQFFGPGTRLTVL.